This TCR beta chain was retrieved from a study of CD4 T cells in relation to SARS-CoV-2 and coronaviruses. Overall study context: ViraFEST: approximately 10-day antigen culture of PBMCs, then TCR beta CDR3 sequencing.

Deletions cut 5 bases from V and 4 bases from J, with 3 bases between. CDR3 size: 11 residues. Germline V gene sequence: CDR1 MDHEN, CDR2 SYDVKM. The unexposed donors gave CD4+ T cells in about 2010-2019, prior to COVID-19. The cells were cultured for 9 to 11 days before CD4+ T cells were isolated. Remarks on this clone: Its specificity is unknown.

TCRdb keeps only in-frame clones here, not all; method: immunoSEQ multiplex PCR. Here the sample spans around 16,000 clones, 76% being singletons. Sequencing input: CD4+ T cells from PBMCs, cultured in vitro. The receptor comes from a human donor in good health. The rearrangement joins TRBV28 to TRBJ2-1; D remains ambiguous. The CDR3: CASSPYNEQFF. CDR3 coding DNA: TGTGCCAGCAGTCCTTACAATGAGCAGTTCTTC.